This passage covers 23 T cell receptor beta chains from one sample sequenced in a study of T cell responses to AZD1222 COVID-19 vaccine. The repertoire was sequenced with immunoSEQ multiplex PCR; TCRdb's copy has only in-frame clones and lacks some. The sample contains about 76,000 clones, 90% of which appear only once. Here the sequenced sample was peripheral blood, taken on day 0 of AZD1222 vaccination. All receptors derive from an adult in good health.

The chain combines TRBV19 with TRBJ1-1; TRBD1 agrees at 7 bases. The CDR3 length is 13 residues. CDR1 and CDR2 from the germline V gene are LNHDA and SQIVND (reference sequence). J lost 7 bases, V lost 4 bases, and 6 bases had no gene match. The CDR3: CASSNIRQGEAFF. DNA of the CDR3: TGTGCCAGTAGTAATATTAGACAGGGTGAAGCTTTCTTT. The full variable domain, rest sourced from reference TRBV19 and TRBJ1-1, is DGGITQSPKYLFRKEGQNVTLSCEQNLNHDAMYWYRQDPGQGLRLIYYSQIVNDFQKGDIAEGYSVSREKKESFPLTVTSAQKNPTAFYLCASSNIRQGEAFFGQGTRLTVV.

The J gene is TRBJ2-7, the V gene TRBV19, with D perhaps given as TRBD1 or TRBD2 (5 bases each). Between the trimmed V and J ends, which lost 0 bases and 7 bases, there was a span of 10 bases. Germline values: CDR1 LNHDA, CDR2 SQIVND (reference sequence). The CDR3 consists of 13 residues. CDR3 DNA sequence: TGTGCCAGTAGTATAGATTCGTGGGGGGAGCAGTACTTC. Amino acid sequence: CASSIDSWGEQYF.

V gene TRBV7-8 combines with J gene TRBJ2-4; D is possibly TRBD1 (6 bases). The germline V gene has CDR1 SGHVS and CDR2 FQNEAQ. The CDR3 spans 18 residues. Trimming left V 5 bases short and J 1 base short, with 21 bases between. DNA of the CDR3: TGTGCCAGCAGCCGAGATCCAGACAGGACCTCCGCCAAAAACATTCAGTACTTC. Translation: CASSRDPDRTSAKNIQYF.

The V and J genes are TRBV5-1 and TRBJ2-1; possibly TRBD1 for D (6 bases). Trimming removed 4 bases at V and 9 bases at J, with 17 bases between. The CDR3 sequence is 14 residues long. Germline lookup yields CDR1 SGHRS and CDR2 YFSETQ. The CDR3 here is CASSNRDMQGEQFF. CDR3 sequence (DNA): TGCGCCAGCAGCAACCGGGACATGCAGGGTGAGCAGTTCTTC.

The V gene is TRBV11-2, the J gene TRBJ1-1; TRBD1 aligns across 7 bases. This CDR3 contains 14 residues. Trimming cost V 4 bases and J 7 bases; bases outside gene matches: 9. Germline V gene sequence: CDR1 SGHAT, CDR2 FQNNGV. The CDR3: CASSSVSRGREAFF. In nucleotides, the CDR3 is TGTGCCAGCAGCTCGGTGTCGAGGGGGCGTGAAGCTTTCTTT.

The genes are TRBV4-2 and TRBJ1-1; D possibly corresponds to TRBD1 (6 bases). Germline loops: CDR1 LGHNA, CDR2 YNFKEQ. V was pared by 9 bases and J by 0 bases, with 11 bases between. The CDR3 is made up of 13 amino acids. The CDR3 loop is CASRQAMNTEAFF. The CDR3 DNA follows: TGTGCCAGTAGACAGGCGATGAACACTGAAGCTTTCTTT.

V usage is TRBV18 and J usage is TRBJ2-7; the match to TRBD2 covers 7 bases. Trimming removed 2 bases from V and 3 bases from J; junction bases left unmatched: 7. From germline, CDR1 is KGHSH and CDR2 LQKENI. The CDR3 loop spans 15 amino acids. The CDR3 DNA follows: TGTGCCAGCTCACCAGGCCGGGGGGAGGGCTACGAGCAGTACTTC. This gives the protein CASSPGRGEGYEQYF.

J is TRBJ2-3 and V is TRBV5-1, with TRBD2 matching over 8 bases. With V trimmed by 7 bases and J by 5 bases, 9 bases remained unmatched. The CDR3 extends over 14 amino acids. Germline CDR1 is SGHRS and CDR2 is YFSETQ. The CDR3 sequence is CASAVAGGGDTQYF. CDR3 nucleotides: TGCGCCAGCGCGGTGGCGGGAGGTGGAGATACGCAGTATTTT.

Here the CDR3 DNA reads TGTGCCAGCAGCCTTGGTCCAGCACAGGGAAACACCGGGGAGCTGTTTTTT. Translating it yields CASSLGPAQGNTGELFF. The chain links TRBV7-7 to TRBJ2-2; a possible D gene is TRBD1 (6 bases). The CDR3 runs to 17 residues. Germline loops: CDR1 SSHAT, CDR2 FNYEAQ (reference sequence). Trimming shortened V by 5 bases and J by 2 bases, and 18 bases separated the two germline ends.

This clone has only one observation. The rearrangement joins TRBV4-2 to TRBJ1-2, with TRBD1 matching 9 bases. The V gene's germline CDR1 is LGHNA and CDR2 YNFKEQ. This CDR3 is 14 amino acids long. V lost 1 base to trimming and J lost 3 bases; unmatched junction nucleotides: 0. For the CDR3, the DNA is TGTGCCAGCAGCCAAGGGGACAGGGACTATGGCTACACCTTC. Translated: CASSQGDRDYGYTF.

The chain couples TRBV7-2 to TRBJ2-3; D gene ambiguous. The CDR3 is 15 amino acids. Trimming pared 1 base from V and 5 bases from J, leaving 13 bases between. The germline CDR1 and CDR2 sequences are SGHTA and FQGNSA. Here the CDR3 DNA reads TGTGCCAGCAGCTTAGGCCCGGGCCTAGGAGATACGCAGTATTTT. This gives the protein CASSLGPGLGDTQYF.

This chain connects TRBV7-3 to TRBJ1-1, with unresolved D. V was clipped by 5 bases and J by 5 bases, with 15 bases between them. This CDR3 is built from 14 residues. Germline V gene data show CDR1 as SGHTA and CDR2 as FQGTGA. This CDR3 reads CASSPTGVGTEAFF. The CDR3 DNA follows: TGTGCCAGCAGCCCCACCGGGGTCGGAACTGAAGCTTTCTTT. The full variable domain, its missing parts supplied by reference TRBV7-3 and TRBJ1-1, is GAGVSQTPSNKVTEKGKYVELRCDPISGHTALYWYRQSLGQGPEFLIYFQGTGAADDSGLPNDRFFAVRPEGSVSTLKIQRTERGDSAVYLCASSPTGVGTEAFFGQGTRLTVV.

This clone was picked up one time. This chain uses TRBV2 with TRBJ2-5; TRBD2 matches 10 bases. Per germline, CDR1 SNHLY and CDR2 FYNNEI. There are 15 residues in the CDR3. Losses at the gene ends were 6 bases for V and 4 bases for J; bases not matched to a gene: 8. CDR3 protein: CASSVEREGGETQYF. CDR3 DNA: TGTGCCAGCAGCGTCGAGCGGGAGGGAGGAGAGACCCAGTACTTC.

This rearrangement joins TRBV7-8 to TRBJ2-7, with D tentatively TRBD1 (5 bases). The germline CDR1 and CDR2 sequences are SGHVS and FQNEAQ. This CDR3 has 13 residues. Trimming shortened V by 3 bases and J by 4 bases, and 10 bases separated the two germline ends. CDR3 sequence (DNA): TGTGCCAGCAGCTTTATACAGGATTACGAGCAGTACTTC. It is translated as CASSFIQDYEQYF.

The chain is built from TRBV27 and TRBJ2-7; maybe TRBD1 (5 bases). This CDR3 has 14 residues. The V gene lost 2 bases and the J gene lost 3 bases, with 11 bases spanning the gap. Germline V CDR1 and CDR2: MNHEY, SMNVEV (reference sequence). The CDR3 coding sequence is TGTGCCAGCAGTTTAATAGTAGGGGACTACGAGCAGTACTTC. Amino acid sequence: CASSLIVGDYEQYF.

J is TRBJ1-3 and V is TRBV7-2; D perhaps matches TRBD1 (5 bases). Germline V gene sequence: CDR1 SGHTA, CDR2 FQGNSA. The CDR3 length is 14 residues. Trimming cost V 5 bases and J 0 bases, with 8 bases left between them. In DNA, the CDR3 is TGTGCCAGCAGCCCAGGGCTCTCTGGAAACACCATATATTTT. It yields the protein CASSPGLSGNTIYF. Full variable domain (outside the CDR3, taken from reference TRBV7-2 and TRBJ1-3): GAGVSQSPSNKVTEKGKDVELRCDPISGHTALYWYRQSLGQGLEFLIYFQGNSAPDKSGLPSDRFSAERTGGSVSTLTIQRTQQEDSAVYLCASSPGLSGNTIYFGEGSWLTVV.

This chain joins TRBV11-3 and TRBJ2-2; D is possibly TRBD2 (6 bases). Germline lookup yields CDR1 SGHNT and CDR2 YENEEA. This CDR3 has 14 amino acids. V was trimmed by 3 bases and J by 7 bases, leaving 12 bases between them. The chain's CDR3 is CASSFAGPGGELFF. The CDR3 DNA follows: TGTGCCAGCAGCTTCGCGGGACCCGGCGGGGAGCTGTTTTTT.

This clone was counted a few times. The J gene is TRBJ1-1, the V gene TRBV12-3 or TRBV12-4; D gene ambiguous. The CDR3 has 13 amino acids. V was shortened by 6 bases and J by 11 bases, with 19 bases between the two germline ends. The CDR3 DNA reads as TGTGCCAGCAGACCAGACTGGGAACTGAGCGCTTTCTTT. Translation: CASRPDWELSAFF.

The V call is TRBV19, the J call TRBJ1-2; D not certain. With 5 bases removed from V and 4 bases from J, the gap between germline ends came to 8 bases. Germline CDR1 and CDR2: LNHDA and SQIVND (reference sequence). The CDR3 is made up of 12 amino acids. The CDR3 loop is CASSSMTYGYTF. The CDR3 DNA reads as TGTGCCAGTAGTTCCATGACCTATGGCTACACCTTC.

The V gene is TRBV7-2, the J gene TRBJ1-2, with 9 bases identical to TRBD1. The CDR3 covers 16 residues. V shed 7 bases and J 4 bases; nucleotides not matched to a gene: 13. From germline, CDR1 is SGHTA and CDR2 FQGNSA. CDR3 DNA sequence: TGTGCCAGCAACAGGACAGGGGTGGCCCGGGCCTATGGCTACACCTTC. Translating gives CASNRTGVARAYGYTF.

The chain uses TRBV7-3 and TRBJ2-1; 10 bases fit TRBD2. The CDR3 consists of 16 residues. Germline CDR1 and CDR2: SGHTA and FQGTGA. Trimming removed 2 bases from V and 3 bases from J; junction bases left unmatched: 4. CDR3 sequence: CASSLASSGGYNEQFF. DNA of the CDR3: TGTGCCAGCAGCTTAGCTTCTAGCGGGGGCTACAATGAGCAGTTCTTC. Complete variable domain (other parts from reference TRBV7-3 and TRBJ2-1): GAGVSQTPSNKVTEKGKYVELRCDPISGHTALYWYRQSLGQGPEFLIYFQGTGAADDSGLPNDRFFAVRPEGSVSTLKIQRTERGDSAVYLCASSLASSGGYNEQFFGPGTRLTVL.

This sequence joins TRBV7-2 and TRBJ1-3; no clear D gene. Deletions cut 0 bases from V and 8 bases from J, with 11 bases between. Per the germline V gene, CDR1 is SGHTA and CDR2 is FQGNSA. There are 14 residues in the CDR3. The CDR3 DNA is TGTGCCAGCAGCTTAGCAGGCCCAGCGGACACCATATATTTT. This gives the protein CASSLAGPADTIYF.

The V call is TRBV3-1 (or the pseudogene TRBV3-2), the J call TRBJ2-7; D uncertain. In germline, CDR1 is LGHDT, CDR2 YNNKEL (reference sequence). Trimming removed 5 bases at V and 9 bases at J, with 23 bases between. CDR3 length equals 15 residues. CDR3 protein: CASSRGDLVGSRQYF. In DNA, the CDR3 is TGTGCCAGCAGCAGAGGCGATCTCGTGGGATCTCGGCAGTACTTC.